The T cell receptor beta chain under discussion was sequenced for a study of beta chain features in type 1 diabetes. Across the whole study: Researchers looked at fewer than 110 million sorted cells across all samples.

With regard to this clone: Its antigen is still unknown.

Study-wide findings and caveats: In every one of the four CD4+ subsets, TCRB CDR3s were moderately but significantly shorter in Type 1 diabetes patients. At VDJ recombination sites, type 1 diabetes patients had fewer insertions and more deleted nucleotides.

The entirety of the isolated RNA underwent reverse transcription, so expressed TCRB transcripts were sequenced. Clones were sequenced by immunoSEQ multiplex PCR, and TCRdb holds only the in-frame ones, with some missing. Of 300,000 to 400,000 clones detected, roughly 12% appear once; the ten largest clones hold approximately 0.015%. This CDR3 region has 14 residues. The V segment lost 6 bases and the J segment 3 bases; nucleotides outside the gene matches: 4. In germline, CDR1 is ENHRY, CDR2 SYGVKD. The rearrangement uses TRBV10-3 and TRBJ2-5, with TRBD2 identical over 10 bases. This TCR derives from a man in his late teens or twenties in good health. The specimen was naive CD4+ T cells from blood. The CDR3, as DNA: TGTGCCATCAGAACCGGGACTAGCGAAGAGACCCAGTACTTC. Protein product: CAIRTGTSEETQYF.